This T cell receptor beta chain was sequenced during a study of T cell responses to AZD1222 COVID-19 vaccine. Overall study context: Timing groups of about 4 and about 12 weeks for second doses were pooled. General observations from the study: Most donors were white British, females outnumbered males, and clonal diversity was possibly underestimated. Recipients of two AZD1222 doses showed rising Spike-specific TCR breadth and depth.

As to this clone: No antigen is known for it.

The table came from immunoSEQ multiplex PCR; TCRdb's copy has only in-frame clones and leaves some out. The top ten hold 1.5% to 2% of the sample, which has about 170,000 clones, approximately 91% seen once. Germline V lookup: CDR1 MGHRA, CDR2 YSYEKL. V dropped 4 bases and J dropped 2; count of bases not matched to a gene: 4. There are 15 residues in the CDR3. V is TRBV4-1 and J is TRBJ1-1; the match to TRBD1 covers 10 bases. This sample comprised peripheral blood, obtained on day 0 of AZD1222 vaccination. This TCR was recovered from an adult in good health. Written as DNA, the CDR3 is TGCGCCAGCAGCCGGACAGGGGGGGGAAACACTGAAGCTTTCTTT. Protein: CASSRTGGGNTEAFF.